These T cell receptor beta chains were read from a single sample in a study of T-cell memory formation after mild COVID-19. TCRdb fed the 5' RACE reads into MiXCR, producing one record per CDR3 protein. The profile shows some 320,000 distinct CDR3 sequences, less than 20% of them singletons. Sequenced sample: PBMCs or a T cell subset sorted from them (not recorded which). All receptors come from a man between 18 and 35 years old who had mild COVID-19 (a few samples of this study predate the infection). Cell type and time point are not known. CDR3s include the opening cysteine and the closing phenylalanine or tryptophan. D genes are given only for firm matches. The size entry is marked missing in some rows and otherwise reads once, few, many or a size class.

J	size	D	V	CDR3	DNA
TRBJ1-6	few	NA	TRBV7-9	CASSPRTAPVGSPLHF	TGTGCCAGCAGCCCCCGGACCGCGCCGGTGGGGTCACCCCTCCACTTT
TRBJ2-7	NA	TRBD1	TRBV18	CASSPGQRAYEQYF	TGTGCCAGCTCACCGGGACAGAGGGCCTACGAGCAGTACTTC
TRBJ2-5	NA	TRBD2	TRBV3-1	CASSRDGTSGRETQYF	TGTGCCAGCAGCCGAGACGGGACTAGCGGCCGAGAGACCCAGTACTTC
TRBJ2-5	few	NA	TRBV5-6	CASSPGFRETQYF	TGTGCCAGCAGCCCAGGGTTTCGGGAGACCCAGTACTTC
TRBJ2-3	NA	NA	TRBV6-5	CASTAVGPQQDTQYF	TGTGCCAGCACCGCCGTAGGGCCACAACAAGATACGCAGTATTTT
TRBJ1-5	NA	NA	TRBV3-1	CASSHQGQPQHF	TGTGCCAGCAGCCACCAAGGGCAGCCCCAGCATTTT
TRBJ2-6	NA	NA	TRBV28	CASTPWSGISGANVLTF	TGTGCCAGCACCCCTTGGTCAGGGATCTCTGGGGCCAACGTCCTGACTTTC
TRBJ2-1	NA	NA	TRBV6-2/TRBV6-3	CASRSRGAPVHEQFF	TGTGCCAGCCGCTCCCGGGGGGCCCCCGTCCATGAGCAGTTCTTC
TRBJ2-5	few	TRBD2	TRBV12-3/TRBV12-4	CASRDTSGGARETQYF	TGTGCCAGCAGAGATACTAGCGGGGGGGCCAGAGAGACCCAGTACTTC
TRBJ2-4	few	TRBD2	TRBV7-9	CASSSPKRGGRDIQYF	TGTGCCAGCAGCTCACCAAAGCGGGGGGGCCGGGACATTCAGTACTTC
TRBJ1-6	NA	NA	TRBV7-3	CASSSSGGRNSPLHF	TGTGCCAGCAGCTCGTCCGGAGGGCGGAATTCACCCCTCCACTTT
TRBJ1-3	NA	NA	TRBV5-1	CAFHPGQWRNTIYF	TGCGCCTTCCACCCGGGACAATGGAGAAACACCATATATTTT
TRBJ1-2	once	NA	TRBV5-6	CASSLTAGYTF	TGTGCCAGCAGCTTAACGGCCGGCTACACCTTC
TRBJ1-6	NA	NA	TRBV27	CASSLLGTDSPLHF	TGTGCCAGCAGTTTACTCGGGACGGATTCACCCCTCCACTTT
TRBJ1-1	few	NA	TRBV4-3	CASSQDALTGTPASVTEAFF	TGCGCCAGCAGCCAAGATGCCCTAACCGGGACACCAGCGTCGGTCACTGAAGCTTTCTTT
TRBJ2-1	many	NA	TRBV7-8	CASSLAGINEQFF	TGTGCCAGCAGCTTAGCCGGGATCAATGAGCAGTTCTTC
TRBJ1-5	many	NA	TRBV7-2	CASSLALNQPQHF	TGTGCCAGCAGCTTAGCCCTTAATCAGCCCCAGCATTTT
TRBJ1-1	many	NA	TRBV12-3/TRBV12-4	CASTLLRETEAFF	TGTGCCAGCACGCTCCTCCGGGAGACTGAAGCTTTCTTT
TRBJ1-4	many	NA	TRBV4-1	CASSPWERGEKLFF	TGCGCCAGCAGCCCTTGGGAGCGGGGTGAAAAACTGTTTTTT
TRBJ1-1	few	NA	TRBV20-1	CSTRRQGDTEAFF	TGCAGCACTAGACGGCAGGGCGACACTGAAGCTTTCTTT
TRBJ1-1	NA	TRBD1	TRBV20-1	CSATRQGANTEAFF	TGCAGTGCTACTAGACAGGGAGCGAACACTGAAGCTTTCTTT
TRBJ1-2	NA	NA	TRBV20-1	CSARSTGGNYGYTF	TGCAGTGCTAGATCGACAGGCGGGAACTATGGCTACACCTTC
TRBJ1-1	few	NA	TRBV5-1	CASSWRGQGNTEAFF	TGCGCCAGCAGCTGGAGGGGCCAGGGGAACACTGAAGCTTTCTTT
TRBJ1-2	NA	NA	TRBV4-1	CASSRRGWWGVYGYTF	TGCGCCAGCAGCCGGAGGGGCTGGTGGGGGGTCTATGGCTACACCTTC
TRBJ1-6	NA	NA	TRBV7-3	CASSPNRDSPLHF	TGTGCCAGCAGCCCCAACAGGGACTCACCCCTCCACTTT
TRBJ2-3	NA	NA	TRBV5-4	CASSSSGTQLTDTQYF	TGTGCCAGCAGCTCGTCCGGGACACAACTCACAGATACGCAGTATTTT
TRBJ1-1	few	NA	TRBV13	CASSLRAEWTEAFF	TGTGCCAGCAGCCTAAGGGCCGAGTGGACTGAAGCTTTCTTT
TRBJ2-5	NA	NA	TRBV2	CASSEGPGAGEETQYF	TGTGCCAGCAGTGAAGGACCCGGGGCAGGGGAAGAGACCCAGTACTTC
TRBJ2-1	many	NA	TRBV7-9	CASSSLEGEQFF	TGTGCCAGCAGCTCCTTAGAGGGTGAGCAGTTCTTC
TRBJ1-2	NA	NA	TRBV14	CASSPTDYGYTF	TGTGCCAGCAGCCCGACGGACTATGGCTACACCTTC
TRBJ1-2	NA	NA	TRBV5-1	CASSVSGTDYGYTF	TGCGCCAGCAGCGTCAGCGGGACCGATTATGGCTACACCTTC
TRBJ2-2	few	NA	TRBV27	CASSLWGTMNTGELFF	TGTGCCAGCAGTCTTTGGGGCACCATGAACACCGGGGAGCTGTTTTTT
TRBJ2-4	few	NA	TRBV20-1	CSARDLRKNIQYF	TGCAGTGCTAGAGATCTCCGAAAAAACATTCAGTACTTC
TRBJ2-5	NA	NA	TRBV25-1	CASSEPRDFQETQYF	TGTGCCAGCAGTGAACCGAGGGACTTCCAAGAGACCCAGTACTTC
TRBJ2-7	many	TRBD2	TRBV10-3	CAISVDGTNYEQYF	TGTGCCATCAGTGTAGACGGGACTAACTACGAGCAGTACTTC
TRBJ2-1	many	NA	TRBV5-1	CASSLVTWEQFF	TGCGCCAGCAGCTTGGTAACTTGGGAGCAGTTCTTC
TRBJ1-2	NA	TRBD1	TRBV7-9	CASSFGTGYGYTF	TGTGCCAGCAGCTTCGGGACAGGCTATGGCTACACCTTC
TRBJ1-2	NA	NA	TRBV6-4	CASSVDGKYGYTF	TGTGCCAGCAGCGTGGACGGCAAGTATGGCTACACCTTC
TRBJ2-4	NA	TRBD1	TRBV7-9	CASSSGTGEYIQYF	TGTGCCAGCAGCTCCGGGACAGGGGAGTACATTCAGTACTTC
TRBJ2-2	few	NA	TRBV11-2	CASSLDFIGELFF	TGTGCCAGCAGCTTAGATTTCATCGGGGAGCTGTTTTTT
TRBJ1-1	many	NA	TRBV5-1	CASRPIGRSQTEAFF	TGCGCCAGCAGACCCATAGGGAGGAGTCAAACTGAAGCTTTCTTT
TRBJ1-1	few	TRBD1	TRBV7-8	CASSLAMDREAFF	TGTGCCAGCAGCTTAGCGATGGACAGGGAAGCTTTCTTT
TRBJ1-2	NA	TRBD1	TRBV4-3	CASSPETTGNGVYGYTF	TGCGCCAGCAGCCCAGAAACGACAGGGAACGGTGTTTATGGCTACACCTTC
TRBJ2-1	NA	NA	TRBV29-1	CSVTWLNEQFF	TGCAGCGTCACATGGCTTAATGAGCAGTTCTTC
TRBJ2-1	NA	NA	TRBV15	CATGEDHPFNEQFF	TGTGCCACCGGTGAGGACCACCCTTTCAATGAGCAGTTCTTC
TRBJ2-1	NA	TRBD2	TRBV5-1	CASSEEAGGSYNEQFF	TGCGCCAGCAGCGAAGAAGCGGGGGGCTCCTACAATGAGCAGTTCTTC
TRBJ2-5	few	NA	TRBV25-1	CASSDPRWETQYF	TGTGCCAGCAGTGACCCCAGGTGGGAGACCCAGTACTTC